The rows below give T cell receptor beta chains drawn from one sample of a study of Graves' ophthalmopathy and Graves' hyperthyroidism. TCRdb re-called the multiplex PCR reads with MiXCR, one entry per CDR3 protein. The table has 350,000 to 450,000 distinct CDR3 sequences, about a sixth seen once. The sequenced sample consisted of peripheral blood. These receptors were collected from a woman aged 18 to 35 with Graves' ophthalmopathy. The CDR3 runs from the conserved cysteine through the conserved F or W. A D gene is named only where the DNA matches it firmly. Clone size is stated in some rows and not others, as once, few, many or a class when expanded.

TRBJ1-2 NA many TRBV19 CASSWTLGNGYTF TGTGCCAGTAGTTGGACTCTGGGGAATGGCTACACCTTC
TRBJ2-7 NA NA TRBV6-2/TRBV6-3 CASSSQKNSYERYF TGTGCCAGCAGTTCCCAGAAAAACTCCTACGAGCGGTACTTC
TRBJ1-1 TRBD1 many TRBV5-1 CASSPTGTGPTEAFF TGCGCCAGCAGCCCCACCGGGACAGGTCCCACTGAAGCTTTCTTT
TRBJ2-7 NA many TRBV20-1 CSASTVLGEQYF TGCAGTGCTAGTACCGTCTTGGGGGAGCAGTACTTC
TRBJ1-2 NA many TRBV6-6 CASSYGGSLLGGYTF TGTGCCAGCAGTTACGGCGGCAGCCTCCTGGGCGGCTACACCTTC
TRBJ2-5 NA few TRBV5-8 CASSLAAQETQYF TGTGCCAGCAGCTTGGCCGCCCAAGAGACCCAGTACTTC
TRBJ1-6 NA many TRBV27 CASSHPNEAPHF TGTGCCAGCAGTCATCCTAATGAGGCCCCCCACTTT
TRBJ2-7 NA once TRBV7-8 CASSSSVDSYEQYF TGTGCCAGCAGCTCCTCCGTGGACTCCTACGAGCAGTACTTC
TRBJ2-5 NA many TRBV6-2/TRBV6-3 CASTKTTETQYF TGTGCCAGCACCAAAACTACTGAGACCCAGTACTTC
TRBJ1-1 NA many TRBV12-3/TRBV12-4 CASSQGEGTEAFF TGTGCCAGCAGTCAGGGAGAAGGCACTGAAGCTTTCTTT
TRBJ1-6 NA many TRBV28 CASTKRGGSNSPLHF TGTGCCAGCACCAAAAGGGGGGGGTCTAACTCACCCCTCCACTTT
TRBJ1-2 NA NA TRBV6-5 CASISNRANYGYTF TGTGCCAGCATTAGTAACAGGGCAAACTATGGCTACACCTTC
TRBJ2-5 TRBD2 NA TRBV12-3/TRBV12-4 CASRMLAGGRETQYF TGTGCCAGCAGAATGCTAGCGGGAGGGCGAGAGACCCAGTACTTC
TRBJ2-7 TRBD1 many TRBV12-3/TRBV12-4 CASSFTGTGSFNEQYF TGTGCCAGCAGTTTTACCGGGACAGGTTCGTTTAACGAGCAGTACTTC
TRBJ2-7 NA many TRBV7-9 CASSGQGPYEQYF TGTGCCAGCAGCGGGCAGGGCCCCTACGAGCAGTACTTC
TRBJ1-6 NA NA TRBV6-1 CASTPLDYNSPLHF TGTGCCAGCACCCCACTGGACTATAATTCACCCCTCCACTTT
TRBJ1-2 NA NA TRBV20-1 CSARDSRGILDGYTF TGCAGTGCTAGAGATAGTAGAGGGATCCTAGATGGCTACACCTTC
TRBJ2-5 NA NA TRBV5-1 CASSWTAGSQETQYF TGCGCCAGCAGCTGGACGGCCGGAAGCCAAGAGACCCAGTACTTC
TRBJ2-2 TRBD2 NA TRBV6-1 CASSSGLAETGELFF TGTGCCAGCAGCTCGGGACTAGCGGAGACCGGGGAGCTGTTTTTT
TRBJ1-2 TRBD1 many TRBV2 CASSPNRGGKSGYTF TGTGCCAGCTCCCCGAACAGGGGCGGAAAGTCTGGCTACACCTTC
TRBJ1-6 NA few TRBV30 CAWSEGWNSPLHF TGTGCCTGGTCTGAGGGGTGGAATTCACCCCTCCACTTT
TRBJ1-6 TRBD1 few TRBV28 CASKPDRVYNSPLHF TGTGCCAGCAAACCTGACAGGGTCTATAATTCACCCCTCCACTTT
TRBJ2-5 TRBD1 many TRBV28 CASSVTGANQETQYF TGTGCCAGCAGTGTGACAGGGGCTAACCAAGAGACCCAGTACTTC
TRBJ1-1 NA many TRBV5-5 CASSWAPPERAFF TGTGCCAGCAGCTGGGCCCCCCCTGAGAGAGCTTTCTTT
TRBJ1-1 NA NA TRBV18 CASSYKTVSTLEAFF TGTGCCAGCTCATATAAGACGGTTTCAACGCTGGAAGCTTTCTTT
TRBJ1-2 NA many TRBV10-3 CAISDQGNGYTF TGTGCCATCAGTGACCAGGGTAATGGCTACACCTTC
TRBJ2-3 TRBD1 many TRBV11-2 CASSDREERTDTQYF TGTGCCAGCAGCGACAGGGAAGAACGGACAGATACGCAGTATTTT
TRBJ2-5 TRBD2 NA TRBV15 CATSSQGGGLKTQYF TGTGCCACCAGCAGCCAAGGCGGGGGGTTAAAGACCCAGTACTTC
TRBJ1-2 NA NA TRBV2 CASSEGQYYGYTF TGTGCCAGCAGTGAAGGGCAGTACTATGGCTACACCTTC
TRBJ2-7 NA NA TRBV12-3/TRBV12-4 CASSFWGGREHYEQYF TGTGCCAGCAGTTTTTGGGGGGGGCGGGAGCACTACGAGCAGTACTTC
TRBJ2-7 NA many TRBV19 CASSMSGEQYF TGTGCCAGTAGTATGAGTGGAGAGCAGTACTTC
TRBJ1-3 NA many TRBV28 CASSLIGSGNTIYF TGTGCCAGCAGTTTGATTGGCTCTGGAAACACCATATATTTT